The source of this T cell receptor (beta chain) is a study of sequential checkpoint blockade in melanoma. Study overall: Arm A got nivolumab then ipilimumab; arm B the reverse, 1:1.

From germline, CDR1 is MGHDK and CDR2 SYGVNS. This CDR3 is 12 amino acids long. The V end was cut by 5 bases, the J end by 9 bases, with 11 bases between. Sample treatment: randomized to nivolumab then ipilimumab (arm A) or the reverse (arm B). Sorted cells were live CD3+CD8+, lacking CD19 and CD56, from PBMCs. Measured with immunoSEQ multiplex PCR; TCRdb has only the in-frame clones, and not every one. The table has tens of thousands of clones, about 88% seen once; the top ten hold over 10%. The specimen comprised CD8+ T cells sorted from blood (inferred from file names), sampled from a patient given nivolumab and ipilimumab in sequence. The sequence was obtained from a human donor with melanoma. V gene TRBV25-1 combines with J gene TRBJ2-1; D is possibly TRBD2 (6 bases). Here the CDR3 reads CASSFLGGEQFF. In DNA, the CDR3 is TGTGCCAGCAGTTTCCTGGGGGGTGAGCAGTTCTTC.